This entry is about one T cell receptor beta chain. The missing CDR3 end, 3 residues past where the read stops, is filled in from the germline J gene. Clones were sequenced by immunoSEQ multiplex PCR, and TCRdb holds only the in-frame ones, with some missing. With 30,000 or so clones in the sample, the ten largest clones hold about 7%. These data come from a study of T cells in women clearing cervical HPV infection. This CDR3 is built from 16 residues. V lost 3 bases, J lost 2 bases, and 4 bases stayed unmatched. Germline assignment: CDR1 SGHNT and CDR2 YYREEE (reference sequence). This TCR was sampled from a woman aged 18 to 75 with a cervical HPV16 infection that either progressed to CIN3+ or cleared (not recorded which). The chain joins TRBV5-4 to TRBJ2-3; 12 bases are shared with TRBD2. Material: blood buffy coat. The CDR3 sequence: CASSSGLAGPTDTQYF. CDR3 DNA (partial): TGTGCCAGCAGCTCGGGACTAGCGGGCCCCACAGATACG. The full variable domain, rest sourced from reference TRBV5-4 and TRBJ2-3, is ETGVTQSPTHLIKTRGQQVTLRCSSQSGHNTVSWYQQALGQGPQFIFQYYREEENGRGNFPPRFSGLQFPNYSSELNVNALELDDSALYLCASSSGLAGPTDTQYFGPGTRLTVL.